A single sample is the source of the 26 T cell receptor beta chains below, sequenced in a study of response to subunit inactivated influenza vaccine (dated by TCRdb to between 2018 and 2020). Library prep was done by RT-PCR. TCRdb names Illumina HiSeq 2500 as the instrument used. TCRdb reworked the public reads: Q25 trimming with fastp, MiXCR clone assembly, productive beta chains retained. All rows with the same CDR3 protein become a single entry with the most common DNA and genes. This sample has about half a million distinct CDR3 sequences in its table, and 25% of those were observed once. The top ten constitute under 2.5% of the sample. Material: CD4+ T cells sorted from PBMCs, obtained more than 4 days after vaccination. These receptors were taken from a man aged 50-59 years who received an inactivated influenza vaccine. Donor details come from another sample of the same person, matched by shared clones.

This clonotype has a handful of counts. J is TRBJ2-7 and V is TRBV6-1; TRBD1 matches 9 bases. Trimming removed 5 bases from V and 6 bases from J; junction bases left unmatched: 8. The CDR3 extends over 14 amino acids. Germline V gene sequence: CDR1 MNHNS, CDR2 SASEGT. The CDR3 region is CASSLTGGGLEQYF. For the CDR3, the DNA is TGTGCCAGCAGTCTGACAGGGGGAGGACTCGAGCAGTACTTC.

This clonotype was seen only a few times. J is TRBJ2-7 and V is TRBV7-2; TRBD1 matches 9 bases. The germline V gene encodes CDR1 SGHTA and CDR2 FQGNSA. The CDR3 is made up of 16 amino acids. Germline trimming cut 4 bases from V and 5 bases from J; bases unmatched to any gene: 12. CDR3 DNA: TGTGCCAGCAGCTCAGACCTGACAGGGGGACGCGACGAGCAGTACTTC. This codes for CASSSDLTGGRDEQYF.

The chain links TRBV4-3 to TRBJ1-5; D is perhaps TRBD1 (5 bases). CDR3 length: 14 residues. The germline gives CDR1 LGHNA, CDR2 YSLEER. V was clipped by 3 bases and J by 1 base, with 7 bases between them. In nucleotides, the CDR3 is TGCGCCAGCAGCCAGGACATGAGCAATCAGCCCCAGCATTTT. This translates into CASSQDMSNQPQHF.

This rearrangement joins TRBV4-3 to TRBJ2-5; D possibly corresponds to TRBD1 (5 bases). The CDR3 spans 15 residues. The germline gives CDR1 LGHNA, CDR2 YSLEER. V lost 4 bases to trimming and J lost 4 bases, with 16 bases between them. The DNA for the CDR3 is TGCGCCAGCAGCCGAGGTCAGGGAAGAGGAGAGACCCAGTACTTC. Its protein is CASSRGQGRGETQYF.

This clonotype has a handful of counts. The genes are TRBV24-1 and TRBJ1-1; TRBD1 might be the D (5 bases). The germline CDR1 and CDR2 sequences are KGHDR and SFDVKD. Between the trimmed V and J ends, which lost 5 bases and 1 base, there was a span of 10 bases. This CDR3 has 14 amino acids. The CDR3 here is CATSGNGQNTEAFF. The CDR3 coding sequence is TGTGCCACCAGTGGAAACGGACAGAACACTGAAGCTTTCTTT.

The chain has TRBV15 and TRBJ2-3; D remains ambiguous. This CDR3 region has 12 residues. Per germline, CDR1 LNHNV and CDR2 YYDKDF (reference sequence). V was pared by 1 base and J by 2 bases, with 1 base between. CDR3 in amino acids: CATSRATDTQYF. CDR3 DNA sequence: TGTGCCACCAGCAGAGCCACAGATACGCAGTATTTT.

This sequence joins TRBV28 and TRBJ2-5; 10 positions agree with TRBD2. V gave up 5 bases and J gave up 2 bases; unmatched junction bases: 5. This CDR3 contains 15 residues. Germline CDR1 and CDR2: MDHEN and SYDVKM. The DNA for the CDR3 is TGTGCCAGCAGTCAACTAGCGGGGAGTCAAGAGACCCAGTACTTC. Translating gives CASSQLAGSQETQYF.

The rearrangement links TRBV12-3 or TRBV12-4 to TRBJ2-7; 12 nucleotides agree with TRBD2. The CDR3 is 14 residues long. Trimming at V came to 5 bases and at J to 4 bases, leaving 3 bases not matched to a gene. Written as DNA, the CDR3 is TGTGCCAGCAGTGTGACTAGCGGGGGATACGAGCAGTACTTC. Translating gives CASSVTSGGYEQYF.

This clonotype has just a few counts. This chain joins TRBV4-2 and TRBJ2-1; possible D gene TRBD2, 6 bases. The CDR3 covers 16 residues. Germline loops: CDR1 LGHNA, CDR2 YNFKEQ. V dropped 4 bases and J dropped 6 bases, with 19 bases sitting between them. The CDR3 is CASSPTGASAPNEQFF. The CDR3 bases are TGTGCCAGCAGCCCAACCGGCGCTAGCGCTCCCAATGAGCAGTTCTTC.

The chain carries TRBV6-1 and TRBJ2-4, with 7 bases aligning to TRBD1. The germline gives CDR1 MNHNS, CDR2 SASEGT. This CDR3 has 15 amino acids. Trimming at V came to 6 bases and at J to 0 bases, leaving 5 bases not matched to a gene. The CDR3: CASSRDSLAKNIQYF. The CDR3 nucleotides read TGTGCCAGCAGCCGGGACAGTCTAGCCAAAAACATTCAGTACTTC.

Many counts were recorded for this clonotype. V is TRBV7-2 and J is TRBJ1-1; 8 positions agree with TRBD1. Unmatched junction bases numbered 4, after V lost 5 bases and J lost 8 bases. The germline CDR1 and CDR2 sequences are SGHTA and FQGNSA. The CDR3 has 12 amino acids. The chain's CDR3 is CASSQRTGEAFF. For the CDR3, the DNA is TGTGCCAGCAGCCAACGGACAGGGGAAGCTTTCTTT.

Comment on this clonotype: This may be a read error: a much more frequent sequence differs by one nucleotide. CDR3 in amino acids: CAISDEVTHQHF. The CDR3 DNA is TGTGCCATCAGTGATGAGGTTACGCACCAGCATTTT. The rearrangement links TRBV10-3 to TRBJ1-5; the D is unclear. Germline CDR1 ENHRY, CDR2 SYGVKD. Trimming pared 3 bases from V and 12 bases from J, leaving 12 bases between. The CDR3 has 12 residues.

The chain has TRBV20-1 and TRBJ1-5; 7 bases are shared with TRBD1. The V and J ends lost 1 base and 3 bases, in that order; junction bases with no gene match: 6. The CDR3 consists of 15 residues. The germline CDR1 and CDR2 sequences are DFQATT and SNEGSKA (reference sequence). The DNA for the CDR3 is TGCAGTGCTAGAGTGACAGGGAGTAACAATCAGCCCCAGCATTTT. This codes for CSARVTGSNNQPQHF.

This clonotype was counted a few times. CDR3: CSARDHHEQYF. The CDR3 DNA is TGCAGTGCTAGAGATCACCACGAGCAGTACTTC. V gene TRBV20-1 combines with J gene TRBJ2-7; the D is unclear. Trimming cost V 0 bases and J 5 bases, with 5 bases left between them. The CDR3 is made up of 11 amino acids. Germline CDR1 DFQATT, CDR2 SNEGSKA (reference sequence).

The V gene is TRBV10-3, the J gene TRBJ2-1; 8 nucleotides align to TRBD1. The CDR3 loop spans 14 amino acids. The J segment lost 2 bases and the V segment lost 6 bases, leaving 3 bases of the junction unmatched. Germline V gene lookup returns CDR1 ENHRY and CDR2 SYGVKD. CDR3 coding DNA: TGTGCCATCAGAGACAGGGGTACCTACAATGAGCAGTTCTTC. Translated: CAIRDRGTYNEQFF.

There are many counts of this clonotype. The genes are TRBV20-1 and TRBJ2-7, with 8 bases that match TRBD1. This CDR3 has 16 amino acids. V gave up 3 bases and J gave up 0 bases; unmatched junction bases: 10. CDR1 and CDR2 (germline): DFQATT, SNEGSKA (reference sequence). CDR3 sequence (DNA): TGCAGTGCTAGGGACCTTCAGGGGGCTTCCTCCTACGAGCAGTACTTC. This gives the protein CSARDLQGASSYEQYF.

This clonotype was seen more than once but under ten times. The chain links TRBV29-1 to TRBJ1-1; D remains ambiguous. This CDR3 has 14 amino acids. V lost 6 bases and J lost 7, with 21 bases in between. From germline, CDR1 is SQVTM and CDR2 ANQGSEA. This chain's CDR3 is CSVDEGSAVGEAFF. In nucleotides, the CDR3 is TGCAGCGTAGACGAGGGTTCGGCGGTCGGTGAAGCTTTCTTT.

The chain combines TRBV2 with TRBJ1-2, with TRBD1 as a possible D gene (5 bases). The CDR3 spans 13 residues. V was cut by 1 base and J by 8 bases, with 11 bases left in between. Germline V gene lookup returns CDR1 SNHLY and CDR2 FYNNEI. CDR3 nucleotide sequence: TGTGCCAGCAGTGAAGGGACACGTGGCGGCTACACCTTC. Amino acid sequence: CASSEGTRGGYTF.

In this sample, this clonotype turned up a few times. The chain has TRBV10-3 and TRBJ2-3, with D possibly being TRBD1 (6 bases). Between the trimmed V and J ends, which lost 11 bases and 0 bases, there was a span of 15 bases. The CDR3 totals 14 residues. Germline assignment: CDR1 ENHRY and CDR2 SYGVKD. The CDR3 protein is CAVGQGESTDTQYF. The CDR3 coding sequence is TGTGCCGTGGGACAAGGGGAGAGCACAGATACGCAGTATTTT.

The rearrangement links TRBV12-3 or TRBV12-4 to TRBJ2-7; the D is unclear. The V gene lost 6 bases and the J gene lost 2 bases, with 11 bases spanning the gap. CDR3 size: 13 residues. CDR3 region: CASSSLIAYEQYF. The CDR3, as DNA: TGTGCCAGCAGCTCCCTAATAGCCTACGAGCAGTACTTC.

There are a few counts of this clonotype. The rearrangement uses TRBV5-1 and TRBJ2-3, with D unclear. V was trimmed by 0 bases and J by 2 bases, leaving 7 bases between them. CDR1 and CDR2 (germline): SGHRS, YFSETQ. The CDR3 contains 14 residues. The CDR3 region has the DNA TGCGCCAGCAGCTTGGGGGAAACCACAGATACGCAGTATTTT. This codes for CASSLGETTDTQYF.

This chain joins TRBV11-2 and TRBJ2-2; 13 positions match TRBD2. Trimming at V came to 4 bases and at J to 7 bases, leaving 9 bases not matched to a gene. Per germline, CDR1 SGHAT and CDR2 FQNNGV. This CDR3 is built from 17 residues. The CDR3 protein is CASSSGLAGALIGELFF. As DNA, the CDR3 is TGTGCCAGCAGCTCCGGACTAGCGGGGGCCTTGATCGGGGAGCTGTTTTTT.

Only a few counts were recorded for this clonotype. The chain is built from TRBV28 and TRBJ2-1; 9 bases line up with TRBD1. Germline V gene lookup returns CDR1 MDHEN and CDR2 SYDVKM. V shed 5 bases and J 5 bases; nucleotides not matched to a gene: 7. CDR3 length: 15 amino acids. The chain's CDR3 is CASSPYRGRNNEQFF. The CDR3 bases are TGTGCCAGCAGTCCATACAGGGGGCGGAACAATGAGCAGTTCTTC. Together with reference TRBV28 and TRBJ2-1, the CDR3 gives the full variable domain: DVKVTQSSRYLVKRTGEKVFLECVQDMDHENMFWYRQDPGLGLRLIYFSYDVKMKEKGDIPEGYSVSREKKERFSLILESASTNQTSMYLCASSPYRGRNNEQFFGPGTRLTVL.

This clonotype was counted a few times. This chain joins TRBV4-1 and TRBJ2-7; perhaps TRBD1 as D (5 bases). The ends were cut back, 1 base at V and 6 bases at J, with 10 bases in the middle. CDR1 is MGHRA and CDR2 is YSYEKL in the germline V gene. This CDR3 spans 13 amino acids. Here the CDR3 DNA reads TGCGCCAGCAGCCAAGCCCTCAGGGTCGAGCAGTACTTC. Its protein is CASSQALRVEQYF.

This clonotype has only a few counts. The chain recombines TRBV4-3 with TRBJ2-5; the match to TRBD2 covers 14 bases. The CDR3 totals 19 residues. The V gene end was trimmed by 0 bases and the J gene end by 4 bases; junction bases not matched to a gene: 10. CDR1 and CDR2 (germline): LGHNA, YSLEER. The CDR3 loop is CASSQDTPGLAGGGETQYF. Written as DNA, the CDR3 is TGCGCCAGCAGCCAAGATACCCCCGGACTAGCGGGAGGAGGAGAGACCCAGTACTTC.

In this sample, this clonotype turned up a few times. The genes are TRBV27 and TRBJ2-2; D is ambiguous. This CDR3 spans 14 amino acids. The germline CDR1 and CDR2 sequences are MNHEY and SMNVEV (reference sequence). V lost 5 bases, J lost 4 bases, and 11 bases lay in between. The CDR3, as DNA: TGTGCCAGCAGTCCGAGAGTTCTCACCGGGGAGCTGTTTTTT. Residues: CASSPRVLTGELFF.